Reported below is one TCR beta chain. What it recognizes is unknown. The record originates from a study of T cell repertoires in cytomegalovirus infection. Study-wide context: Selected CMV epitopes included recently identified HLA-C-restricted ones as well as well-studied HLA-B-restricted ones. Both CMV infection and a matching HLA type were indicated by public TCR beta signatures. Study conclusions and caveats: Within the response measured ex vivo, HLA-C-restricted CMV-specific TCR beta clonotypes were dominant. The cumulative frequency of public TCR beta families distinguished individuals who carried CMV together with the relevant HLA.

V dropped 0 bases and J dropped 0 bases, with 8 bases sitting between them. Germline-derived CDR1 and CDR2 are MNHEY and SVGAGI. CDR3 length: 16 residues. MiXCR, run by TCRdb on the reads, gives a single entry per CDR3 protein. The repertoire consists of approximately 65,000 distinct CDR3 sequences, with just over 20% occurring once and the leading ten covering around 70%. The TCR originated in a human donor in good health (CMV status not recorded). Some clones in this sample may be carry-over from other donors' samples. This specimen was CD8+ T cells from cultured PBMCs, taken from culture after CMV antigen stimulation. This chain connects TRBV6-5 to TRBJ1-4; D is ambiguous. CDR3 sequence: CASSYSGFATNEKLFF. The CDR3 DNA reads as TGTGCCAGCAGTTACTCAGGGTTTGCAACTAATGAAAAACTGTTTTTT.